Listed below are T cell receptor beta chains from one sample, sequenced in a study of T-cell memory formation after mild COVID-19. One entry per CDR3 protein results from TCRdb running MiXCR on the 5' RACE reads. The profile shows 350,000 to 400,000 distinct CDR3 sequences, approximately 14% of them singletons. Sequencing was performed on PBMCs or a T cell subset sorted from them (not recorded which). These receptors originate from a man aged 18 to 29 who had mild COVID-19 (a few samples of this study predate the infection). Cell type and time point are not known. Both conserved end residues are part of each CDR3. D genes are given only for firm matches. Size tells how often a clone was seen (once, few, many) or the class of an expanded clone, and some rows leave it out.

j_gene: TRBJ2-1; v_gene: TRBV7-8; d_gene: TRBD1; abundance: many; CDR3aa: CASSFDSGTEGQFF; CDR3nt: TGTGCCAGCAGCTTCGACTCCGGGACAGAGGGGCAGTTCTTC
j_gene: TRBJ2-2; v_gene: TRBV2; d_gene: -; abundance: -; CDR3aa: CASSPRYTGELFF; CDR3nt: TGTGCCAGCAGTCCCAGATACACCGGGGAGCTGTTTTTT
j_gene: TRBJ1-5; v_gene: TRBV4-1; d_gene: -; abundance: many; CDR3aa: CASSQKAVQQPQHF; CDR3nt: TGCGCCAGCAGCCAGAAGGCAGTCCAACAGCCCCAGCATTTT
j_gene: TRBJ2-3; v_gene: TRBV6-4; d_gene: -; abundance: few; CDR3aa: CASSDRPSSTDTQYF; CDR3nt: TGTGCCAGCAGTGACCGGCCATCTAGCACAGATACGCAGTATTTT
j_gene: TRBJ2-7; v_gene: TRBV6-5; d_gene: -; abundance: many; CDR3aa: CASSSRRDYEQYF; CDR3nt: TGTGCCAGCAGTTCCCGACGAGATTACGAGCAGTACTTC
j_gene: TRBJ1-6; v_gene: TRBV9; d_gene: -; abundance: many; CDR3aa: CASSPWGAGSPLHF; CDR3nt: TGTGCCAGCAGCCCTTGGGGGGCAGGATCACCCCTCCACTTT
j_gene: TRBJ1-2; v_gene: TRBV18; d_gene: -; abundance: few; CDR3aa: CASSQTADYGYTF; CDR3nt: TGTGCCAGCTCACAGACAGCCGACTATGGCTACACCTTC
j_gene: TRBJ2-1; v_gene: TRBV6-5; d_gene: -; abundance: -; CDR3aa: CASTDTEGSYNEQFF; CDR3nt: TGTGCCAGCACCGACACCGAAGGTTCCTACAATGAGCAGTTCTTC
j_gene: TRBJ1-5; v_gene: TRBV2; d_gene: -; abundance: -; CDR3aa: CASSQQGRNQPQHF; CDR3nt: TGTGCCAGCAGCCAGCAGGGCCGCAATCAGCCCCAGCATTTT
j_gene: TRBJ2-4; v_gene: TRBV2; d_gene: -; abundance: -; CDR3aa: CASSGWRLAKNIQYF; CDR3nt: TGTGCCAGCAGTGGGTGGAGGCTTGCCAAAAACATTCAGTACTTC
j_gene: TRBJ1-5; v_gene: TRBV30; d_gene: -; abundance: -; CDR3aa: CAWEPGTNQPQHF; CDR3nt: TGTGCCTGGGAGCCTGGGACAAATCAGCCCCAGCATTTT
j_gene: TRBJ2-3; v_gene: TRBV5-1; d_gene: -; abundance: -; CDR3aa: CASSLRADYSADTQYF; CDR3nt: TGCGCCAGCAGCTTGCGCGCGGACTATAGCGCAGATACGCAGTATTTT
j_gene: TRBJ2-3; v_gene: TRBV2; d_gene: TRBD2; abundance: -; CDR3aa: CASTTAGGWADTQYF; CDR3nt: TGTGCCAGCACCACCGCGGGGGGCTGGGCAGATACGCAGTATTTT
j_gene: TRBJ2-7; v_gene: TRBV20-1; d_gene: TRBD2; abundance: -; CDR3aa: CSARDTRGFTYEQYF; CDR3nt: TGCAGTGCTAGAGATACGCGGGGGTTTACTTACGAGCAGTACTTC
j_gene: TRBJ1-2; v_gene: TRBV5-5; d_gene: -; abundance: many; CDR3aa: CASSSEQGWRGYTF; CDR3nt: TGTGCCAGCAGCTCGGAACAGGGATGGCGGGGCTACACCTTC
j_gene: TRBJ2-4; v_gene: TRBV4-1; d_gene: -; abundance: few; CDR3aa: CASSQELGQFRDIQYF; CDR3nt: TGCGCCAGCAGCCAAGAGCTTGGACAGTTTCGGGACATTCAGTACTTC
j_gene: TRBJ2-3; v_gene: TRBV27; d_gene: -; abundance: once; CDR3aa: CASSSLWGTSTDTQYF; CDR3nt: TGTGCCAGCAGTTCTTTATGGGGGACTAGCACAGATACGCAGTATTTT
j_gene: TRBJ2-5; v_gene: TRBV7-2; d_gene: -; abundance: -; CDR3aa: CASSFGLGGGETQYF; CDR3nt: TGTGCCAGCAGCTTCGGACTCGGGGGAGGAGAGACCCAGTACTTC
j_gene: TRBJ2-3; v_gene: TRBV6-2/TRBV6-3; d_gene: -; abundance: -; CDR3aa: CASSYPAGSVGGTDTQYF; CDR3nt: TGTGCCAGCAGTTACCCCGCCGGGTCGGTGGGGGGCACAGATACGCAGTATTTT
j_gene: TRBJ2-7; v_gene: TRBV6-5; d_gene: TRBD1; abundance: few; CDR3aa: CASSPETGGIYEQYF; CDR3nt: TGTGCCAGCAGCCCAGAGACAGGGGGCATCTACGAGCAGTACTTC
j_gene: TRBJ2-2; v_gene: TRBV7-2; d_gene: -; abundance: few; CDR3aa: CASSPPQGGNTGELFF; CDR3nt: TGTGCCAGCAGCCCGCCGCAGGGAGGAAACACCGGGGAGCTGTTTTTT
j_gene: TRBJ1-6; v_gene: TRBV2; d_gene: TRBD1; abundance: few; CDR3aa: CASRETGGNNSPLHF; CDR3nt: TGTGCCAGCAGGGAGACAGGGGGGAATAATTCACCCCTCCACTTT
j_gene: TRBJ1-1; v_gene: TRBV25-1; d_gene: -; abundance: few; CDR3aa: CASSDPAVREAFF; CDR3nt: TGTGCCAGCAGTGATCCGGCCGTTCGGGAAGCTTTCTTT
j_gene: TRBJ2-3; v_gene: TRBV5-1; d_gene: TRBD1; abundance: -; CDR3aa: CASSLPGQGGSTDTQYF; CDR3nt: TGCGCCAGCAGCTTGCCGGGACAGGGGGGCAGCACAGATACGCAGTATTTT
j_gene: TRBJ1-1; v_gene: TRBV20-1; d_gene: -; abundance: few; CDR3aa: CSASTDRSNTEAFF; CDR3nt: TGCAGTGCTAGTACCGACAGGTCGAACACTGAAGCTTTCTTT
j_gene: TRBJ1-6; v_gene: TRBV28; d_gene: TRBD1; abundance: few; CDR3aa: CASSQRTGFNSPLHF; CDR3nt: TGTGCCAGCAGCCAGCGGACAGGATTTAATTCACCCCTCCACTTT
j_gene: TRBJ1-6; v_gene: TRBV6-1; d_gene: -; abundance: -; CDR3aa: CASSEAQGGGSPLHF; CDR3nt: TGTGCCAGCAGTGAAGCTCAGGGTGGGGGTTCACCCCTCCACTTT
j_gene: TRBJ1-2; v_gene: TRBV7-9; d_gene: -; abundance: many; CDR3aa: CASSWDAKEANYGYTF; CDR3nt: TGTGCCAGCAGCTGGGATGCGAAGGAGGCTAACTATGGCTACACCTTC
j_gene: TRBJ1-2; v_gene: TRBV5-8; d_gene: -; abundance: few; CDR3aa: CASSLNQGYGYTF; CDR3nt: TGTGCCAGCAGCTTGAACCAGGGATATGGCTACACCTTC
j_gene: TRBJ2-2; v_gene: TRBV2; d_gene: -; abundance: -; CDR3aa: CASLDTRERTGELFF; CDR3nt: TGTGCCAGCCTAGACACCCGTGAAAGGACCGGGGAGCTGTTTTTT
j_gene: TRBJ2-5; v_gene: TRBV6-5; d_gene: TRBD1; abundance: few; CDR3aa: CASSVDRGSETQYF; CDR3nt: TGTGCCAGCAGTGTTGACAGGGGGAGTGAGACCCAGTACTTC
j_gene: TRBJ2-3; v_gene: TRBV18; d_gene: TRBD2; abundance: many; CDR3aa: CASSPVTSGGYSGTDTQYF; CDR3nt: TGTGCCAGCTCACCAGTCACGAGCGGGGGGTACTCTGGCACAGATACGCAGTATTTT
j_gene: TRBJ1-1; v_gene: TRBV6-1; d_gene: TRBD1; abundance: few; CDR3aa: CASSELTGANTEAFF; CDR3nt: TGTGCCAGCAGTGAGCTGACAGGGGCGAACACTGAAGCTTTCTTT
j_gene: TRBJ1-1; v_gene: TRBV5-4; d_gene: -; abundance: few; CDR3aa: CASSLTGSYEAFF; CDR3nt: TGTGCCAGCAGCTTGACAGGTTCCTACGAAGCTTTCTTT
j_gene: TRBJ2-1; v_gene: TRBV27; d_gene: -; abundance: -; CDR3aa: CASSLGGIEQFF; CDR3nt: TGTGCCAGCAGCCTTGGGGGGATTGAGCAGTTCTTC
j_gene: TRBJ2-1; v_gene: TRBV7-9; d_gene: -; abundance: many; CDR3aa: CASSLEPYQYEQFF; CDR3nt: TGTGCCAGCAGCTTAGAACCCTATCAGTATGAGCAGTTCTTC
j_gene: TRBJ2-7; v_gene: TRBV7-2; d_gene: -; abundance: -; CDR3aa: CASNAGLAYEQYF; CDR3nt: TGTGCCAGCAACGCGGGACTCGCCTACGAGCAGTACTTC
j_gene: TRBJ1-1; v_gene: TRBV12-3/TRBV12-4; d_gene: -; abundance: few; CDR3aa: CASSAVGPNTEAFF; CDR3nt: TGTGCCAGCAGTGCGGTGGGGCCGAACACTGAAGCTTTCTTT
j_gene: TRBJ2-5; v_gene: TRBV4-3; d_gene: -; abundance: -; CDR3aa: CASSQDRTGMETQYF; CDR3nt: TGCGCCAGCAGCCAAGATAGAACAGGGATGGAGACCCAGTACTTC
j_gene: TRBJ1-1; v_gene: TRBV7-9; d_gene: -; abundance: few; CDR3aa: CASSLGGFGTEAFF; CDR3nt: TGTGCCAGCAGCTTAGGAGGGTTCGGCACTGAAGCTTTCTTT
j_gene: TRBJ1-2; v_gene: TRBV11-2; d_gene: -; abundance: -; CDR3aa: CASSPQRPGLWQENYGYTF; CDR3nt: TGTGCCAGCAGCCCCCAGAGGCCCGGGCTGTGGCAGGAGAACTATGGCTACACCTTC
j_gene: TRBJ1-3; v_gene: TRBV12-3/TRBV12-4; d_gene: -; abundance: few; CDR3aa: CASSLAPEPGDFF; CDR3nt: TGTGCCAGCAGTTTAGCCCCGGAGCCAGGAGATTTTTTT
j_gene: TRBJ1-5; v_gene: TRBV3-1; d_gene: -; abundance: -; CDR3aa: CASSQDTGNQPQHF; CDR3nt: TGTGCCAGCAGCCAAGATACGGGGAATCAGCCCCAGCATTTT
j_gene: TRBJ2-1; v_gene: TRBV6-1; d_gene: -; abundance: -; CDR3aa: CASSVSGLLNEQFF; CDR3nt: TGTGCCAGCAGTGTAAGCGGCCTCCTTAATGAGCAGTTCTTC
j_gene: TRBJ1-1; v_gene: TRBV15; d_gene: -; abundance: many; CDR3aa: CATSRGDTEAFF; CDR3nt: TGTGCCACCAGCCGAGGGGACACTGAAGCTTTCTTT
j_gene: TRBJ1-6; v_gene: TRBV12-3/TRBV12-4; d_gene: -; abundance: -; CDR3aa: CASSHPLGGTNSPLHF; CDR3nt: TGTGCCAGCAGCCACCCTCTCGGCGGTACGAATTCACCCCTCCACTTT
j_gene: TRBJ2-3; v_gene: TRBV4-3; d_gene: -; abundance: few; CDR3aa: CASRKLWDQNGPDTQYF; CDR3nt: TGCGCCAGCAGAAAACTCTGGGACCAAAATGGCCCAGATACGCAGTATTTT
j_gene: TRBJ2-3; v_gene: TRBV7-9; d_gene: -; abundance: many; CDR3aa: CASSLMQGTDTQYF; CDR3nt: TGTGCCAGCAGCTTAATGCAGGGCACAGATACGCAGTATTTT
j_gene: TRBJ2-1; v_gene: TRBV3-1; d_gene: TRBD2; abundance: -; CDR3aa: CASSFGTSGDNEQFF; CDR3nt: TGTGCCAGCAGCTTCGGGACTAGCGGGGACAATGAGCAGTTCTTC
j_gene: TRBJ2-5; v_gene: TRBV6-5; d_gene: -; abundance: many; CDR3aa: CASSYERQTPFQYF; CDR3nt: TGTGCCAGCAGTTACGAAAGACAGACCCCGTTCCAGTACTTC
j_gene: TRBJ1-3; v_gene: TRBV2; d_gene: TRBD1; abundance: few; CDR3aa: CASVRGQGYGGNTIYF; CDR3nt: TGTGCCAGCGTAAGAGGACAGGGGTACGGTGGAAACACCATATATTTT
j_gene: TRBJ2-3; v_gene: TRBV5-1; d_gene: -; abundance: few; CDR3aa: CASSSRSGANTQYF; CDR3nt: TGCGCCAGCAGCTCTCGCTCGGGGGCTAATACGCAGTATTTT
j_gene: TRBJ1-5; v_gene: TRBV6-2/TRBV6-3; d_gene: -; abundance: -; CDR3aa: CASRGTDQPQHF; CDR3nt: TGTGCCAGCAGGGGTACGGATCAGCCCCAGCATTTT
j_gene: TRBJ2-5; v_gene: TRBV9; d_gene: TRBD2; abundance: -; CDR3aa: CASSGLAGTDGTQYF; CDR3nt: TGTGCCAGCAGCGGACTAGCGGGGACAGATGGGACCCAGTACTTC
j_gene: TRBJ2-3; v_gene: TRBV7-2; d_gene: -; abundance: many; CDR3aa: CASSSGGAGFTDTQYF; CDR3nt: TGTGCCAGCAGCTCTGGAGGAGCGGGCTTCACAGATACGCAGTATTTT
j_gene: TRBJ2-4; v_gene: TRBV5-6; d_gene: -; abundance: few; CDR3aa: CASTETGVGNIQYF; CDR3nt: TGTGCCAGCACCGAAACGGGCGTCGGAAACATTCAGTACTTC
j_gene: TRBJ2-1; v_gene: TRBV15; d_gene: TRBD1; abundance: many; CDR3aa: CATSRDRWDSTYNEQFF; CDR3nt: TGTGCCACCAGCAGAGATCGTTGGGACAGCACCTACAATGAGCAGTTCTTC
j_gene: TRBJ1-4; v_gene: TRBV18; d_gene: TRBD1; abundance: -; CDR3aa: CASSPPLQGTKNEKLFF; CDR3nt: TGTGCCAGCTCACCTCCCTTACAGGGGACTAAAAATGAAAAACTGTTTTTT
j_gene: TRBJ1-2; v_gene: TRBV20-1; d_gene: -; abundance: few; CDR3aa: CSAGGGERTNYGYTF; CDR3nt: TGCAGTGCTGGAGGAGGGGAGAGGACCAACTATGGCTACACCTTC
j_gene: TRBJ2-3; v_gene: TRBV27; d_gene: TRBD1; abundance: -; CDR3aa: CASSWDSITTDTQYF; CDR3nt: TGTGCCAGCAGTTGGGACAGCATTACCACAGATACGCAGTATTTT